This TCR beta chain is drawn from a study of blood T cell repertoires in COVID-19. Overall study: Samples taken during acute and convalescent COVID-19 were collected in the United States, Italy and Spain. T cells, B-cell-depleted T cells, or PBMCs provided the cDNA or gDNA that served as material.

Everyone who took part was roughly 18 to 89 years old, and they came from fewer than 25 US areas. How the authors handled the data: Reference gene primers were amplified, and this amplification served to estimate nucleated cell counts. The method was immunoSEQ multiplex PCR; TCRdb's version includes in-frame clones alone and lacks a portion of them. V, J and clone size reflect that table, while D and trimming were determined from the DNA. Here the sample spans approximately 130,000 clones, less than 90% being singletons. Germline assignment: CDR1 SGHVS and CDR2 FNYEAQ. CDR3 length: 16 residues. V lost 5 bases, J lost 0 bases, and 14 bases lay in between.

V is TRBV7-6 and J is TRBJ1-3; weak D call: TRBD1 (6 bases). Material: PBMCs or T cells enriched from blood (not recorded which). The TCR originated in a man between 25 and 39 years old who had recovered from COVID-19. The CDR3 region has the DNA TGTGCCAGCAGCCCCGCCCGACAGGTCTCTGGAAACACCATATATTTT. Amino acid sequence: CASSPARQVSGNTIYF.